This T cell receptor beta chain was sequenced in a study of cytomegalovirus exposure and HLA in healthy donors. Study information: The Caucasian-associated ancestry cluster contained more than 75% of the approximately 400 genotyped donors. Regarding the study as a whole: Later on, a genetic analysis was performed. It linked a missense variant in DCLRE1C with V- and J-gene trimming of TCR beta. At a 0.05 false discovery rate, a later analysis found approximately 15,000 TCR beta sequences to be associated with HLA alleles.

To note about this clone: The antigen is undetermined.

J lost 1 base, V lost 0 bases, and 4 bases had no gene match. Germline loops: CDR1 LGHNA, CDR2 YNFKEQ. The CDR3 is 16 amino acids. PCR used 60 Vbeta primers and 13 Jbeta primers. The data were produced by immunoSEQ multiplex PCR, yet TCRdb's version contains in-frame clones alone and is incomplete. The sample holds some 150,000 clones, 80% seen once. The rearrangement links TRBV4-2 to TRBJ1-1, with 8 bases matching TRBD1. Sequencing was performed on PBMCs. The sequence was obtained from a woman aged 45 to 65 in good health and CMV-seronegative. CDR3 sequence: CASSQDGGTGNTEAFF. CDR3 coding DNA: TGTGCCAGCAGCCAAGATGGAGGGACAGGGAACACTGAAGCTTTCTTT.